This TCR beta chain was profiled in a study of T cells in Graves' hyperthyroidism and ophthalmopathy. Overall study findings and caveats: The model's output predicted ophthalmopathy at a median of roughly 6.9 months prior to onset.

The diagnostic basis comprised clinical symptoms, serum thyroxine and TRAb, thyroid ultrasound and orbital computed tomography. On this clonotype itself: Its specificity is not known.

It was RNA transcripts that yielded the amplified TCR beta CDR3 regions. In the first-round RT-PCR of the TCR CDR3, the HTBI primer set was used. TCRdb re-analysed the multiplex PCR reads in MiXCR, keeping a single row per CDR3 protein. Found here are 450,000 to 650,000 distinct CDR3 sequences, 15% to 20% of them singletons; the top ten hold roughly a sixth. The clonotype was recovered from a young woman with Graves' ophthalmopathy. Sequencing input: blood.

As DNA, the CDR3 is TGCAGTGCGAAACCAACCGGGACAGGCAACACTGAAGCTTTCTTT. The encoded protein is CSAKPTGTGNTEAFF. The V call is TRBV20-1, the J call TRBJ1-1; 8 nucleotides match TRBD1. There are 15 residues in the CDR3. With 6 bases clipped from V and 2 bases from J, the junction kept 11 bases outside the gene matches. Germline V gives CDR1 DFQATT, CDR2 SNEGSKA (reference sequence).